This entry describes one TCR beta chain. Its antigen is currently unknown. Whenever a sample was processed, at least 6 million PBMCs were isolated. The CDR3 contains 16 residues. V shed 5 bases and J 5 bases; nucleotides not matched to a gene: 9. CDR1 is SGHTA, CDR2 FQGNSA, per germline. These data come from a study of blood T cells in healthy people across ages. PCR was performed a second time for about 7 to 11 cycles using a sample-barcoded 5' primer and a J-beta primer mix. TCRdb re-called the 5' RACE reads through MiXCR, storing one row per CDR3 protein. This table holds about 1.8 million distinct CDR3 sequences, 49% found once. Broader study findings: In long-lived donors, naive CD4+ cell counts and diversity exceeded those of aged donors.

This chain connects TRBV7-2 to TRBJ1-5, with 10 bases fitting TRBD1. The sequence was collected from a woman aged 40 to 55 in good health. The sequenced sample consisted of blood. CDR3 nucleotides: TGTGCCAGCAGCCTCCATGCCGGGACAGGGGATCAGCCCCAGCATTTT. This encodes CASSLHAGTGDQPQHF.